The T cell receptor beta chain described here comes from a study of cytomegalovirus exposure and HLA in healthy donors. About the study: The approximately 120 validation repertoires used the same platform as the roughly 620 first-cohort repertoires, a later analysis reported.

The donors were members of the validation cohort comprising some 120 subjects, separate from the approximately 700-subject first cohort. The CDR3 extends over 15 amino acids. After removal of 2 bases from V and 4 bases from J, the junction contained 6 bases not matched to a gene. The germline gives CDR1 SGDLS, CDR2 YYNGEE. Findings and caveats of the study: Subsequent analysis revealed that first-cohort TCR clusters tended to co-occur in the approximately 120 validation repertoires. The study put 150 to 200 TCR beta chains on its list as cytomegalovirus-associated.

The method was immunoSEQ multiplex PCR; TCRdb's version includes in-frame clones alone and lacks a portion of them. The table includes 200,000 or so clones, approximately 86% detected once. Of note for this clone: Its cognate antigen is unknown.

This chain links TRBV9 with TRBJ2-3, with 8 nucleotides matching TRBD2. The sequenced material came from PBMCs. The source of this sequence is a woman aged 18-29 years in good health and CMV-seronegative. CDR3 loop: CASSVRAGVADTQYF. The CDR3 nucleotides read TGTGCCAGCAGCGTTCGAGCGGGAGTGGCAGATACGCAGTATTTT.